This entry lists 20 T cell receptor beta chains sequenced from one sample in a study of shared clonotypes between healthy human individuals. Clones were sequenced by immunoSEQ multiplex PCR, and TCRdb holds only the in-frame ones, with some missing. The sample shows about 680,000 clones, about three quarters of them seen only once. Source material: memory CD4+ T cells sorted from blood. Stated subset: CD45RA-negative fraction. Receptor source: a woman aged 25 to 39 in good health.

The chain joins TRBV28 to TRBJ1-2, with D maybe TRBD1 (6 bases). The length of the CDR3 is 16 residues. Germline CDR1 is MDHEN and CDR2 is SYDVKM. V gave up 7 bases and J gave up 3 bases, with 21 bases separating them. The CDR3: CASTYPGGLYDYGYTF. CDR3 sequence (DNA): TGTGCCAGCACATACCCCGGGGGCCTCTACGACTATGGCTACACCTTC.

CDR3 coding DNA: TGTGCCAGCAGCTCATCGGACAGGGTTGTCGGGGAGCTGTTTTTT. Protein product: CASSSSDRVVGELFF. The V call is TRBV11-2, the J call TRBJ2-2; TRBD1 matches 8 bases. Germline assignment: CDR1 SGHAT and CDR2 FQNNGV. V was pared by 4 bases and J by 7 bases, with 8 bases of the junction left unmatched. The CDR3 spans 15 residues. The whole variable domain, filled in from reference TRBV11-2 and TRBJ2-2, reads EAGVAQSPRYKIIEKRQSVAFWCNPISGHATLYWYQQILGQGPKLLIQFQNNGVVDDSQLPKDRFSAERLKGVDSTLKIQPAKLEDSAVYLCASSSSDRVVGELFFGEGSRLTVL.

This chain links TRBV7-3 with TRBJ1-2; 8 bases fit TRBD1. The trim removed 6 bases at V and 2 bases at J, leaving 5 bases unmatched. CDR3 length: 14 amino acids. Looked up from germline, CDR1 is SGHTA and CDR2 is FQGTGA. The CDR3 reads CASSRQGANYGYTF. The CDR3 coding sequence is TGTGCCAGCAGTCGTCAGGGGGCGAACTATGGCTACACCTTC.

The rearrangement joins TRBV28 to TRBJ2-7, with D perhaps matching TRBD1 (6 bases). V lost 1 base and J lost 5, with 15 bases in between. Germline lookup yields CDR1 MDHEN and CDR2 SYDVKM. This CDR3 region has 15 residues. The CDR3, as DNA: TGTGCCAGCAGTTTATTTCCAGGGACACCGGACGAGCAGTACTTC. Encoded protein: CASSLFPGTPDEQYF.

The chain recombines TRBV10-2 with TRBJ1-4, with 8 positions matching TRBD1. The CDR3 totals 15 residues. V was clipped by 6 bases and J by 8 bases; unmatched bases: 11. CDR1 and CDR2 from the germline V gene are WSHSY and SAAADI. The DNA of the CDR3 is TGCGCCAGCAGCCTAGACAGGGGTTGGGAGGAAAAACTGTTTTTT. This codes for CASSLDRGWEEKLFF.

The chain joins TRBV11-2 to TRBJ2-1; 14 bases map to TRBD2. The trim removed 4 bases at V and 14 bases at J, leaving 10 bases unmatched. This CDR3 contains 15 residues. The germline V gene has CDR1 SGHAT and CDR2 FQNNGV. Written as DNA, the CDR3 is TGTGCCAGCAGCTCCGGGACTAGCGGGAGTGAATCCGAGTTCTTC. This codes for CASSSGTSGSESEFF.

This CDR3 is CASSITGGSAETQYF. Written as DNA, the CDR3 is TGTGCCAGTAGTATTACCGGGGGCAGCGCAGAGACCCAGTACTTC. The rearrangement links TRBV19 to TRBJ2-5; D is possibly TRBD1 or TRBD2 (6 bases each). Trimming took off 3 bases at V and 4 bases at J, with 15 bases between the two ends. Per germline, CDR1 LNHDA and CDR2 SQIVND (reference sequence). CDR3 length equals 15 residues.

The V gene is TRBV7-2, the J gene TRBJ1-3; D gene unclear. CDR3 length: 15 residues. CDR1 and CDR2 from the germline V gene are SGHTA and FQGNSA. Trimming removed 3 bases at V and 2 bases at J, with 11 bases between. CDR3: CASSFTVLTGNTIYF. As DNA, the CDR3 is TGTGCCAGCAGCTTTACAGTTTTGACTGGAAACACCATATATTTT.

The J gene is TRBJ2-3, the V gene TRBV6-5; 8 bases align to TRBD1. J was trimmed by 0 bases and V by 6 bases; bases with no gene match: 5. The CDR3 is made up of 15 amino acids. Looked up from germline, CDR1 is MNHEY and CDR2 is SVGAGI. CDR3 region: CASRYRGISTDTQYF. DNA of the CDR3: TGTGCCAGCAGATACAGGGGGATTAGCACAGATACGCAGTATTTT.

CDR3 in amino acids: CASSLGSRELGETQYF. CDR3 DNA sequence: TGTGCCAGCAGCTTAGGTTCGCGGGAGTTAGGAGAGACCCAGTACTTC. This chain uses TRBV11-2 with TRBJ2-5, with 7 bases lining up with TRBD2. The junction had 9 bases not matched to a gene; V was cut back by 1 base and J by 4 bases. Germline CDR1 is SGHAT and CDR2 is FQNNGV. CDR3 size: 16 residues. Combining the CDR3 with reference TRBV11-2 and TRBJ2-5 gives the whole variable domain EAGVAQSPRYKIIEKRQSVAFWCNPISGHATLYWYQQILGQGPKLLIQFQNNGVVDDSQLPKDRFSAERLKGVDSTLKIQPAKLEDSAVYLCASSLGSRELGETQYFGPGTRLLVL.

The chain is built from TRBV27 and TRBJ2-7; 10 positions match TRBD2. Trimming cost V 5 bases and J 7 bases; bases outside gene matches: 14. This CDR3 has 16 amino acids. Per the germline V gene, CDR1 is MNHEY and CDR2 is SMNVEV (reference sequence). For the CDR3, the DNA is TGTGCCAGCAGTCAGGGTGCGCTAGCGGGAGTCAGAGAGCAGTACTTC. It codes for CASSQGALAGVREQYF.

The chain couples TRBV5-5 to TRBJ2-1, with no clear D. V lost 3 bases, J lost 1 base, and 11 bases lay in between. The CDR3 sequence is 15 residues long. Germline CDR1 is SGHKS and CDR2 is YYEKEE (reference sequence). DNA of the CDR3: TGTGCCAGCAGCTCGGGCGCGGCTTCCTACAATGAGCAGTTCTTC. Its protein product is CASSSGAASYNEQFF. The whole variable domain, remainder taken from reference TRBV5-5 and TRBJ2-1, is DAGVTQSPTHLIKTRGQQVTLRCSPISGHKSVSWYQQVLGQGPQFIFQYYEKEERGRGNFPDRFSARQFPNYSSELNVNALLLGDSALYLCASSSGAASYNEQFFGPGTRLTVL.

This clone was counted only a few times. The V call is TRBV6-5, the J call TRBJ2-5; D perhaps matches TRBD1 (5 bases). Germline V CDR1 and CDR2: MNHEY, SVGAGI. V shed 5 bases and J shed 5 bases, with 12 bases lying between them. CDR3 length: 13 amino acids. The CDR3 is CASSTGSRETQYF. The CDR3 region has the DNA TGTGCCAGCAGTACAGGCTCCCGGGAGACCCAGTACTTC.

The rearrangement joins TRBV7-3 to TRBJ1-1; 7 bases line up with TRBD1. The length of the CDR3 is 13 residues. CDR1 is SGHTA and CDR2 is FQGTGA in the germline V gene. Germline trimming cut 5 bases from V and 4 bases from J; bases unmatched to any gene: 4. CDR3 loop: CASSQGGGTEAFF. Written as DNA, the CDR3 is TGTGCCAGCAGCCAAGGGGGCGGCACTGAAGCTTTCTTT.

The chain recombines TRBV6-1 with TRBJ2-7; unclear D gene. This CDR3 spans 11 amino acids. Trimming left V 4 bases short and J 4 bases short, with 5 bases between. Germline V CDR1 and CDR2: MNHNS, SASEGT. This CDR3 is CASSVGYEQYF. CDR3 DNA: TGTGCCAGCAGTGTCGGTTACGAGCAGTACTTC.

The V call is TRBV27, the J call TRBJ2-7; D possibly corresponds to TRBD1 (5 bases). The CDR3 is made up of 14 amino acids. Trimming shortened V by 5 bases and J by 10 bases, and 21 bases separated the two germline ends. CDR1 is MNHEY, CDR2 SMNVEV, per germline (reference sequence). CDR3 in DNA: TGTGCCAGCAGTCCACAACCAGGGAAGACGGCCCAGTACTTC. This sequence encodes CASSPQPGKTAQYF.

This chain joins TRBV11-2 and TRBJ1-2, with TRBD1 identical over 10 bases. The CDR3 contains 14 residues. V lost 4 bases to trimming and J lost 4 bases; unmatched junction nucleotides: 3. Per germline, CDR1 SGHAT and CDR2 FQNNGV. The CDR3 reads CASSSGQGGYGYTF. Written as DNA, the CDR3 is TGTGCCAGCAGCTCCGGACAGGGGGGCTATGGCTACACCTTC.

The rearrangement links TRBV19 to TRBJ2-1, with TRBD1 matching over 8 bases. Germline CDR1 reads LNHDA; CDR2 reads SQIVND (reference sequence). The CDR3 is 13 amino acids. V lost 8 bases to trimming and J lost 7 bases; unmatched junction nucleotides: 7. The CDR3 DNA sequence: TGTGCCAGTGGAATACAGGGGGATAATGAGCAGTTCTTC. Its translation is CASGIQGDNEQFF.

Details on this clone: Other nucleotide sequences in the sample specify the same CDR3. V is TRBV5-1 and J is TRBJ2-6; no clear D. Germline CDR1 and CDR2: SGHRS and YFSETQ. Deletions cut 0 bases from V and 2 bases from J, with 3 bases between. The CDR3 runs 14 residues. CDR3 residues: CASSLGAGANVLTF. The CDR3 nucleotides read TGCGCCAGCAGCTTGGGGGCTGGGGCCAACGTCCTGACTTTC.

As regards this clone: The DNA is omitted, as the CDR3 cannot be located on it reliably, and the CDR3 follows TCRdb's listing. The chain employs TRBV9 and TRBJ2-1. Per the germline V gene, CDR1 is SGDLS and CDR2 is YYNGEE. The CDR3 spans 12 residues, counting both ends. CDR3 in amino acids: CASSVAGGALFF.